This T cell receptor (beta chain) emerged from a study of blood T cell repertoires in COVID-19. Whole-study context: Sites across the United States, Italy and Spain contributed samples from acute and convalescent COVID-19. T cells, B-cell-depleted T cells, or PBMCs provided the cDNA or gDNA that served as material.

This clone showed up just once. Trimming stripped 5 bases from V and 0 bases from J, with 11 bases between. The CDR3 has 15 amino acids. Germline assignment: CDR1 SGHTA and CDR2 FQGNSA. Seattle enrolled patients during active infection and tracked them longitudinally. Study processing details: Using reference gene primer amplification, nucleated cell counts were estimated. Here immunoSEQ multiplex PCR was the method, and the copy in TCRdb shows in-frame clones only, minus some. V and J calls and clone size are copied from that table; D and trimming were computed from the DNA. The sample lists approximately 79,000 clones; around 80% were seen once.

This receptor was obtained from a man aged 50-59 years with COVID-19, enrolled during active disease. Sequenced input: peripheral blood. This chain joins TRBV7-2 and TRBJ1-3; the D is unclear. CDR3 nucleotides: TGTGCCAGCAGCCTCACAGACAACTCTGGAAACACCATATATTTT. Protein: CASSLTDNSGNTIYF.